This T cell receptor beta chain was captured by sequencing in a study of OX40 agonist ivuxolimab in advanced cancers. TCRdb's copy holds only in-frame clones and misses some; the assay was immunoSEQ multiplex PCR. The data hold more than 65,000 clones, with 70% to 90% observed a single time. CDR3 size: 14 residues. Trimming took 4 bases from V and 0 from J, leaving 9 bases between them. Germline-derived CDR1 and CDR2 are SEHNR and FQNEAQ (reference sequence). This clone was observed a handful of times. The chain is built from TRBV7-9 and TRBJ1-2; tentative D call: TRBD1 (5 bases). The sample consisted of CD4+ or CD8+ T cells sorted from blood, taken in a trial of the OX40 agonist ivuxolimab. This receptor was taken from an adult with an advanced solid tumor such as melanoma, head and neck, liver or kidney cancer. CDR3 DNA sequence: TGTGCCAGCAGCTCCAGACAGACTAACTATGGCTACACCTTC. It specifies CASSSRQTNYGYTF.